Presented here are 17 T cell receptor beta chains from one specimen sequenced in a study of blood T cell repertoires in COVID-19. Profiled with immunoSEQ multiplex PCR; TCRdb holds only in-frame clones, not every one. The sample shows about 52,000 clones, around nine tenths of them seen only once. Input material: peripheral blood. Receptors originate from an older man with active or convalescent COVID-19.

This clone was detected only a few times. CDR3 nucleotide sequence: TGTGCCAGCAGTTTAGGATTGACAGGCCCGAACACCGGGGAGCTGTTTTTT. It yields the protein CASSLGLTGPNTGELFF. J is TRBJ2-2 and V is TRBV28, with D perhaps matching TRBD1 (6 bases). With 2 bases removed from V and 0 bases from J, the gap between germline ends came to 13 bases. The CDR3 sequence is 17 residues long. The V gene's germline CDR1 is MDHEN and CDR2 SYDVKM.

The chain joins TRBV28 to TRBJ1-1; 9 positions match TRBD1. CDR1 MDHEN and CDR2 SYDVKM come from the germline V gene. The CDR3 sequence is 15 residues long. V lost 2 bases to trimming and J lost 8 bases; unmatched junction nucleotides: 9. For the CDR3, the DNA is TGTGCCAGCAGTTTAACAGGGGGCCGTTTTGGGGAAGCTTTCTTT. It encodes CASSLTGGRFGEAFF.

The rearrangement uses TRBV19 and TRBJ1-5; TRBD1 matches at 11 bases. This CDR3 is 15 amino acids long. Germline-derived CDR1 and CDR2 are LNHDA and SQIVND (reference sequence). Losses at the gene ends were 9 bases for V and 6 bases for J; bases not matched to a gene: 10. CDR3: CASSDRGRGFQPQHF. The CDR3 region has the DNA TGTGCCAGCTCGGACAGGGGGCGAGGTTTTCAGCCCCAGCATTTT.

The chain recombines TRBV6-2 or TRBV6-3 with TRBJ2-1; 14 positions match TRBD2. CDR3 size: 17 residues. Germline loops: CDR1 MNHEY, CDR2 SVGEGT. Germline trimming cut 6 bases from V and 8 bases from J; bases unmatched to any gene: 12. CDR3 nucleotides: TGTGCCAGCAGCCCTGGACTAGCGGGGGGATACGTCGATGAGCAGTTCTTC. Its protein product is CASSPGLAGGYVDEQFF.

The rearrangement links TRBV11-3 to TRBJ2-2; 11 bases align to TRBD2. The CDR3 extends over 15 amino acids. Per the germline V gene, CDR1 is SGHNT and CDR2 is YENEEA. Germline trimming cut 5 bases from V and 1 base from J; bases unmatched to any gene: 0. This CDR3 is CASSLAGGNTGELFF. CDR3 DNA sequence: TGTGCCAGCAGCCTAGCGGGGGGGAACACCGGGGAGCTGTTTTTT.

The DNA for the CDR3 is TGTGCCAGCAGCTTAGGAGTACTAGTTTACAATGAGCAGTTCTTC. Translating gives CASSLGVLVYNEQFF. This sequence joins TRBV7-2 and TRBJ2-1, with TRBD2 as a possible D gene (5 bases). V lost 1 base and J lost 4, with 11 bases in between. CDR3 length: 15 amino acids. Germline CDR1 is SGHTA and CDR2 is FQGNSA.

The J gene is TRBJ2-1, the V gene TRBV10-3; 10 bases are shared with TRBD2. The CDR3 is 14 residues long. CDR1 is ENHRY and CDR2 is SYGVKD in the germline V gene. V gave up 6 bases and J gave up 4 bases; unmatched junction bases: 3. The CDR3 protein is CAISGLADYNEQFF. In DNA form, the CDR3 reads TGTGCCATCAGCGGACTAGCGGATTACAATGAGCAGTTCTTC.

The V call is TRBV5-1, the J call TRBJ2-7; perhaps TRBD2 as D (5 bases). Trimming pared 4 bases from V and 7 bases from J, leaving 15 bases between. The CDR3 runs 13 residues. The germline V gene has CDR1 SGHRS and CDR2 YFSETQ. CDR3 in amino acids: CASSQRVTGEQYF. The CDR3 nucleotides read TGCGCCAGCAGCCAGAGGGTGACGGGGGAGCAGTACTTC.

The V call is TRBV28, the J call TRBJ2-3; D is unresolved. The CDR3 consists of 14 residues. V lost 6 bases and J lost 0, with 10 bases in between. Germline CDR1 MDHEN, CDR2 SYDVKM. CDR3 nucleotides: TGTGCCAGCAGCTCCCCCACTAGCACAGATACGCAGTATTTT. This translates into CASSSPTSTDTQYF.

The chain uses TRBV7-2 and TRBJ1-6; TRBD1 matches at 9 bases. The CDR3 is 15 amino acids. The V and J ends lost 3 bases and 6 bases, in that order; junction bases with no gene match: 3. Germline assignment: CDR1 SGHTA and CDR2 FQGNSA. The CDR3, as DNA: TGTGCCAGCAGCTTTTTGGACAGGGGTAATTCACCCCTCCACTTT. Its translation is CASSFLDRGNSPLHF.

This chain links TRBV10-3 with TRBJ2-7; maybe TRBD2 (6 bases). The CDR3 spans 15 residues. V was shortened by 3 bases and J by 4 bases, with 16 bases between the two germline ends. Germline V gene lookup returns CDR1 ENHRY and CDR2 SYGVKD. The DNA of the CDR3 is TGTGCCATCAGTGAAGGGCTCTTGGGGGGTTACGAGCAGTACTTC. It codes for CAISEGLLGGYEQYF.

This chain connects TRBV30 to TRBJ1-5; D is possibly TRBD1 (6 bases). With 5 bases removed from V and 2 bases from J, the gap between germline ends came to 10 bases. This CDR3 comprises 13 residues. Germline V gene sequence: CDR1 GTSNPN, CDR2 SVGIG (reference sequence). CDR3 coding DNA: TGTGCCTGGGCCCGACAGGGCAATCAGCCCCAGCATTTT. This codes for CAWARQGNQPQHF.

This chain connects TRBV7-2 to TRBJ2-3; TRBD2 aligns across 7 bases. V shed 8 bases and J 7 bases; nucleotides not matched to a gene: 21. CDR1 is SGHTA and CDR2 is FQGNSA in the germline V gene. This CDR3 has 17 residues. In nucleotides, the CDR3 is TGTGCCAGCGGGCTTGGTCGCGGGAGTGGGTTTTGGAATACGCAGTATTTT. Translating it yields CASGLGRGSGFWNTQYF.

This chain uses TRBV10-1 with TRBJ2-7; D perhaps matches TRBD1 (5 bases). Trimming stripped 6 bases from V and 0 bases from J, with 18 bases between. The CDR3 runs to 16 residues. CDR1 WNHNN and CDR2 SYGVQD come from the germline V gene (reference sequence). The CDR3, as DNA: TGCGCCAGCAGCCCCTTGGACGGCGACAGCTCCTACGAGCAGTACTTC. Protein sequence: CASSPLDGDSSYEQYF.

The rearrangement joins TRBV15 to TRBJ1-4; D is possibly TRBD1 (6 bases). Germline CDR1 LNHNV, CDR2 YYDKDF (reference sequence). With 7 bases removed from V and 2 bases from J, the gap between germline ends came to 26 bases. This CDR3 has 19 residues. The CDR3 nucleotides are TGTGCCACCACCGTAGAGGGCAGGGGATGGTCTACGACTAATGAAAAACTGTTTTTT. Translating it yields CATTVEGRGWSTTNEKLFF.

DNA of the CDR3: TGTGCCAGCAGCTTAGGACAGGGGGATCAGCCCCAGCATTTT. It yields the protein CASSLGQGDQPQHF. The V call is TRBV7-9, the J call TRBJ1-5; TRBD1 aligns across 9 bases. V was clipped by 1 base and J by 5 bases; unmatched bases: 0. Germline CDR1 reads SEHNR; CDR2 reads FQNEAQ (reference sequence). This CDR3 spans 14 amino acids.

This chain connects TRBV28 to TRBJ1-1, with a possible D match to TRBD1 (6 bases). This CDR3 region has 14 residues. V was clipped by 9 bases and J by 0 bases, with 14 bases between them. Germline loops: CDR1 MDHEN, CDR2 SYDVKM. CDR3 protein: CASHQGPMNTEAFF. The CDR3 nucleotides read TGTGCCAGTCACCAGGGGCCCATGAACACTGAAGCTTTCTTT.